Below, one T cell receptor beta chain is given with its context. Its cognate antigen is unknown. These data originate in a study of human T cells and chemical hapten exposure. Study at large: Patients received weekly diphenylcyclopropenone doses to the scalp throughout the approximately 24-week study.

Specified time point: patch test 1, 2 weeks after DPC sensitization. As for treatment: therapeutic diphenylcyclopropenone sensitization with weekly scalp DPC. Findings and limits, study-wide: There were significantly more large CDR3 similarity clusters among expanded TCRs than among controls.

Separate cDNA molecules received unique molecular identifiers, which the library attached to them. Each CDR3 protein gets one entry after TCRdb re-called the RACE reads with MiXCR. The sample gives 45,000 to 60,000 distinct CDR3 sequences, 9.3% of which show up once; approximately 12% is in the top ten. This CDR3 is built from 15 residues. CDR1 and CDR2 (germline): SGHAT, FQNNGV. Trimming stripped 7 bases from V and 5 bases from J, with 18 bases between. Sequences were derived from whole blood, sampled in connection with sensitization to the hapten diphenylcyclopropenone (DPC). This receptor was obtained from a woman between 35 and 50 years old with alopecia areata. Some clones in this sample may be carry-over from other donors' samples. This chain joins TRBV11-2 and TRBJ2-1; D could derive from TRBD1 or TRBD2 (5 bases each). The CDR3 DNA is TGTGCCAGCACCCCTGGGGACCTCCGTCACAATGAGCAGTTCTTC. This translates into CASTPGDLRHNEQFF.